Presented here are 9 T cell receptor beta chains from one specimen sequenced in a study of post-analysis software for immune sequencing data. Overall study findings and caveats: When patients were compared with controls, a handful of TRBV segments were more frequent, TRBV5-6, TRBV5-1 and TRBV20-1 among them.

Unique molecular identifiers were built into the TCR beta cDNA libraries. MiXCR, applied by TCRdb to the PCR reads, yields one record per CDR3 protein. The sample includes roughly 730,000 distinct CDR3 sequences, roughly 27% of them seen just once. These receptors' targets are unknown. The sequenced sample was blood. These receptors all come from a girl between 10 and 17 years old with multiple sclerosis.

There are many counts of this clonotype. V and J are TRBV20-1 and TRBJ2-1, with 8 bases aligning to TRBD2. The CDR3 consists of 16 residues. CDR1 is DFQATT, CDR2 SNEGSKA, per germline (reference sequence). Trimming removed 6 bases from V and 10 bases from J; junction bases left unmatched: 20. This chain's CDR3 is CSADRSRGGRDSEQFF. The CDR3 nucleotides are TGCAGTGCCGATCGGTCCCGGGGGGGGCGGGACTCAGAGCAGTTCTTC.

The V call is TRBV7-9, the J call TRBJ2-7; D might be TRBD1 (6 bases). Germline V lookup: CDR1 SEHNR, CDR2 FQNEAQ (reference sequence). Trimming pared 5 bases from V and 0 bases from J, leaving 11 bases between. This CDR3 is 14 amino acids long. The CDR3 loop reads CASSPGQYSYEQYF. DNA for the CDR3: TGTGCCAGCAGCCCAGGACAGTACTCCTACGAGCAGTACTTC.

This clonotype was counted a few times. The V gene is TRBV27, the J gene TRBJ1-5, with D maybe TRBD1 (6 bases). Germline V gene data show CDR1 as MNHEY and CDR2 as SMNVEV (reference sequence). This CDR3 spans 16 amino acids. V lost 6 bases to trimming and J lost 0 bases, with 15 bases between them. CDR3 sequence: CASRPKQGYSNQPQHF. CDR3 coding DNA: TGTGCCAGCAGACCTAAACAGGGTTATAGCAATCAGCCCCAGCATTTT.

The V and J genes are TRBV12-3 or TRBV12-4 and TRBJ2-5; D may be TRBD1 (6 bases). The CDR3 is made up of 16 amino acids. V lost 5 bases to trimming and J lost 2 bases, with 18 bases between them. CDR3 protein: CASSNRDGGFQETQYF. DNA for the CDR3: TGTGCCAGCAGTAACAGGGATGGGGGATTTCAAGAGACCCAGTACTTC.

Worth noting for this clonotype: Compared with germline, one end of the junction differs, possibly owing to a read error. The rearrangement joins TRBV28 to TRBJ2-4; 15 bases are shared with TRBD2. The CDR3 is 18 amino acids. The germline V gene encodes CDR1 MDHEN and CDR2 SYDVKM. In nucleotides, the CDR3 is TGTGCCAGCAGCGGCCGGACGGGACTAGCGGGAGGAAAAAACATTCGGTACTTC. Translating gives CASSGRTGLAGGKNIRYF.

Details on this clonotype: The junction departs from germline at one end; a sequencing error may be responsible. V is TRBV15 and J is TRBJ2-4; D not certain. The CDR3 contains 16 residues. Looked up from germline, CDR1 is LNHNV and CDR2 is YYDKDF (reference sequence). The CDR3: CATNRDSWVAKNIQYF. The CDR3, as DNA: TGTGCCACCAACAGAGATAGTTGGGTGGCCAAAAACATTCAGTACTTC.

As concerns this clonotype: Germline and junction disagree at one end, which may indicate a read error. The genes are TRBV29-1 and TRBJ2-5, with D unresolved. Germline CDR1 and CDR2: SQVTM and ANQGSEA. CDR3 length equals 12 residues. The CDR3 loop is CSGERFQETQYF. In DNA form, the CDR3 reads TGCAGCGGTGAACGGTTCCAAGAGACCCAGTACTTC.

This clonotype was detected many times. The CDR3: CASSRDRGPDTQYF. Here the CDR3 DNA reads TGTGCCAGCAGTCGGGACAGGGGGCCTGATACGCAGTATTTT. The chain uses TRBV6-5 and TRBJ2-3, with 12 nucleotides matching TRBD1. After removal of 5 bases from V and 6 bases from J, the junction contained 3 bases not matched to a gene. The CDR3 extends over 14 amino acids. In germline, CDR1 is MNHEY, CDR2 SVGAGI.

There are a few counts of this clonotype. This chain links TRBV6-6 with TRBJ2-1; perhaps TRBD1 as D (5 bases). The CDR3 runs to 14 residues. The ends were cut back, 7 bases at V and 2 bases at J, with 12 bases in the middle. Germline CDR1 MNHNY, CDR2 SVGAGI (reference sequence). The CDR3 coding sequence is TGTGCCAGCATCAGGGCCCTACCCTACAATGAGCAGTTCTTC. Translation gives CASIRALPYNEQFF.